The 32 T cell receptor beta chains presented below share a single source sample, sequenced in a study of cytomegalovirus exposure and HLA in healthy donors. The PCR was carried out with 60 Vbeta primers and 13 Jbeta primers. Generated by immunoSEQ multiplex PCR, the TCRdb table keeps only in-frame clones and is missing some. The repertoire shows some 200,000 clones; the top ten hold 0.65% to 0.75%. Sequenced input: PBMCs. The receptors stem from a boy aged 5-17 years in good health and CMV-seronegative.

This chain links TRBV7-8 with TRBJ1-1; D remains unclear. The CDR3 runs 14 residues. The germline V gene encodes CDR1 SGHVS and CDR2 FQNEAQ. Deletions cut 4 bases from V and 0 bases from J, with 9 bases between. The CDR3 DNA follows: TGTGCCAGCAGCTGGGCGGGATTGAACACTGAAGCTTTCTTT. Amino acids: CASSWAGLNTEAFF.

V gene TRBV28 combines with J gene TRBJ1-6, with a weak D call TRBD1 (6 bases). The CDR3 sequence is 15 residues long. The ends were cut back, 5 bases at V and 8 bases at J, with 16 bases in the middle. Germline CDR1 reads MDHEN; CDR2 reads SYDVKM. CDR3: CASSTTGLGYSPLHF. DNA of the CDR3: TGTGCCAGCAGTACCACAGGGTTAGGGTATTCACCCCTCCACTTT.

The J gene is TRBJ2-7, the V gene TRBV21-1; the table's TRBD1 call for D was not verified on the DNA. TRBV21-1 is an annotated pseudogene. The CDR3 runs to 15 residues. CDR3 sequence reads: CARLTGTGISYEQYF. CDR3 sequence (DNA): TGTGCCAGATTAACGGGGACAGGGATCTCCTACGAGCAGTACTTC.

The chain has TRBV11-3 and TRBJ2-3; D unresolved. Germline loops: CDR1 SGHNT, CDR2 YENEEA. The CDR3 sequence is 15 residues long. Deletions cut 0 bases from V and 0 bases from J, with 7 bases between. Written as DNA, the CDR3 is TGTGCCAGCAGCTTAGAGGCGACTAGCACAGATACGCAGTATTTT. Amino acid sequence: CASSLEATSTDTQYF. The variable domain in full, completed from reference TRBV11-3 and TRBJ2-3, reads EAGVVQSPRYKIIEKKQPVAFWCNPISGHNTLYWYLQNLGQGPELLIRYENEEAVDDSQLPKDRFSAERLKGVDSTLKIQPAELGDSAVYLCASSLEATSTDTQYFGPGTRLTVL.

The chain joins TRBV11-2 to TRBJ2-7; 7 bases map to TRBD1. The CDR3 runs to 14 residues. Trimming at V came to 7 bases and at J to 4 bases, leaving 10 bases not matched to a gene. Germline CDR1 reads SGHAT; CDR2 reads FQNNGV. This CDR3 reads CASTRGQQIYEQYF. CDR3 DNA: TGTGCCAGCACCCGGGGACAGCAAATTTACGAGCAGTACTTC.

The chain recombines TRBV6-4 with TRBJ2-1; 7 bases fit TRBD1. Trimming at V came to 0 bases and at J to 9 bases, leaving 11 bases not matched to a gene. The CDR3 runs to 16 residues. Germline V gene sequence: CDR1 MRHNA, CDR2 SNTAGT. The CDR3: CASSDSNRGLYSEQFF. For the CDR3, the DNA is TGTGCCAGCAGTGACTCTAATAGGGGGCTCTATTCTGAGCAGTTCTTC.

Regarding this clone: Other DNA sequences in this specimen translate into the identical CDR3. The chain has TRBV9 and TRBJ1-6, with 7 nucleotides matching TRBD1. Germline V gene lookup returns CDR1 SGDLS and CDR2 YYNGEE. V was pared by 0 bases and J by 8 bases, with 2 bases of the junction left unmatched. This CDR3 has 14 amino acids. The CDR3 bases are TGTGCCAGCAGCGTAGGACAGGGAGATTCACCCCTCCACTTT. Residues: CASSVGQGDSPLHF.

The CDR3 sequence is CARGTGSEKLFF. The DNA of the CDR3 is TGTGCCCGCGGGACAGGGAGTGAAAAACTGTTTTTT. The J gene is TRBJ1-4, the V gene TRBV2, with 9 bases identical to TRBD1. Germline loops: CDR1 SNHLY, CDR2 FYNNEI. With 11 bases clipped from V and 7 bases from J, the junction kept 5 bases outside the gene matches. The CDR3 has 12 amino acids.

The rearrangement links TRBV4-1 to TRBJ2-7; TRBD1 aligns across 10 bases. Losses at the gene ends were 4 bases for V and 4 bases for J; bases not matched to a gene: 4. The CDR3 sequence is 14 residues long. CDR1 and CDR2 from the germline V gene are MGHRA and YSYEKL. The CDR3 here is CASSPSDRGYEQYF. The CDR3 nucleotides are TGCGCCAGCAGCCCGTCGGACAGGGGGTACGAGCAGTACTTC.

This chain connects TRBV25-1 to TRBJ1-2; D is undetermined. This CDR3 comprises 15 residues. V lost 1 base, J lost 2 bases, and 11 bases lay in between. Per germline, CDR1 MGHDK and CDR2 SYGVNS. The CDR3 sequence is CASSEFLRVNYGYTF. CDR3 sequence (DNA): TGTGCCAGCAGTGAATTCTTGCGCGTGAACTATGGCTACACCTTC.

The V gene is TRBV4-2, the J gene TRBJ2-7; D is possibly TRBD2 (7 bases). Germline CDR1 and CDR2: LGHNA and YNFKEQ. V was trimmed by 0 bases and J by 4 bases, leaving 13 bases between them. The CDR3 has 15 amino acids. The CDR3 spells CASSQDGGGPYEQYF. CDR3 DNA sequence: TGTGCCAGCAGCCAAGATGGGGGGGGGCCTTACGAGCAGTACTTC.

The V and J genes are TRBV6-6 and TRBJ2-7, with 13 positions matching TRBD2. Germline V gene lookup returns CDR1 MNHNY and CDR2 SVGAGI (reference sequence). The CDR3 totals 15 residues. The V segment lost 6 bases and the J segment 2 bases; nucleotides outside the gene matches: 4. The chain's CDR3 is CASRGTSGVPYEQYF. For the CDR3, the DNA is TGTGCCAGCAGAGGGACTAGCGGGGTTCCCTACGAGCAGTACTTC.

The chain joins TRBV30 to TRBJ2-7, with TRBD2 as a possible D gene (6 bases). Germline CDR1 reads GTSNPN; CDR2 reads SVGIG (reference sequence). This CDR3 spans 12 amino acids. The V end was cut by 3 bases, the J end by 7 bases, with 13 bases between. The CDR3 is CAWSKLGGEQYF. DNA for the CDR3: TGTGCCTGGAGCAAACTCGGAGGGGAGCAGTACTTC.

The chain links TRBV18 to TRBJ2-2; 8 positions match TRBD1. There are 15 residues in the CDR3. V lost 0 bases to trimming and J lost 7 bases; unmatched junction nucleotides: 4. Germline-derived CDR1 and CDR2 are KGHSH and LQKENI. CDR3 protein: CASSPPDRAGGELFF. In DNA, the CDR3 is TGTGCCAGCTCACCACCGGACAGGGCCGGCGGGGAGCTGTTTTTT.

This sequence joins TRBV27 and TRBJ1-1, with TRBD1 matching 10 bases. Trimming cost V 6 bases and J 4 bases; bases outside gene matches: 8. The CDR3 contains 15 residues. Per the germline V gene, CDR1 is MNHEY and CDR2 is SMNVEV (reference sequence). Here the CDR3 reads CASRVGGQGTTEAFF. Here the CDR3 DNA reads TGTGCCAGCAGAGTTGGGGGACAGGGGACCACTGAAGCTTTCTTT.

The genes are TRBV6-8 and TRBJ1-6; 7 bases map to TRBD1. V was clipped by 6 bases and J by 7 bases; unmatched bases: 9. The CDR3 covers 15 residues. Germline CDR1 and CDR2: MNHGY and SAAAGT. CDR3 sequence (DNA): TGTGCCAGCAGCCAACAGGGGTCGTACAATTCACCCCTCCACTTT. This gives the protein CASSQQGSYNSPLHF.

Points on this clone: Germline and junction disagree at one end, which may indicate a read error. The rearrangement links TRBV5-1 to TRBJ2-1; D is perhaps TRBD1 (6 bases). The CDR3 sequence is 16 residues long. Germline CDR1 reads SGHRS; CDR2 reads YFSETQ. The CDR3 nucleotides are TGCGCCAGCAGCTTGCGCCAGGGGAGCTCCTACAATGAACAGTTCTTC. The encoded protein is CASSLRQGSSYNEQFF.

The V and J genes are TRBV6-1 and TRBJ2-7; 7 bases map to TRBD1. The trim removed 11 bases at V and 0 bases at J, leaving 10 bases unmatched. There are 14 residues in the CDR3. The germline gives CDR1 MNHNS, CDR2 SASEGT. Here the CDR3 DNA reads TGTGCCGGCAATACCGGGACAGCCTCCTACGAGCAGTACTTC. Amino acid sequence: CAGNTGTASYEQYF.

The chain links TRBV28 to TRBJ1-6, with a possible D match to TRBD1 (6 bases). With 4 bases removed from V and 7 bases from J, the gap between germline ends came to 11 bases. This CDR3 is 14 amino acids long. Germline CDR1 MDHEN, CDR2 SYDVKM. The DNA for the CDR3 is TGTGCCAGCAGTTCATACCAGGGGAATTCACCCCTCCACTTT. Amino acids: CASSSYQGNSPLHF.

The rearrangement uses TRBV19 and TRBJ2-1; 8 bases fit TRBD1. The CDR3 consists of 15 residues. V dropped 7 bases and J dropped 9; count of bases not matched to a gene: 14. Germline values: CDR1 LNHDA, CDR2 SQIVND (reference sequence). CDR3 protein: CASNLAGTGLAEQFF. Here the CDR3 DNA reads TGTGCCAGTAACTTGGCCGGGACAGGCCTAGCTGAGCAGTTCTTC.

This chain links TRBV4-1 with TRBJ2-5; possibly TRBD1 for D (5 bases). This CDR3 has 16 amino acids. Germline V gives CDR1 MGHRA, CDR2 YSYEKL. V was clipped by 0 bases and J by 2 bases, with 13 bases between them. In nucleotides, the CDR3 is TGCGCCAGCAGCCAAGAGCCAGGGTCACGGCAAGAGACCCAGTACTTC. Protein sequence: CASSQEPGSRQETQYF.

The gene calls are TRBV4-1 and TRBJ1-4; weak D call: TRBD1 (5 bases). Trimming shortened V by 2 bases and J by 6 bases, and 13 bases separated the two germline ends. The V gene's germline CDR1 is MGHRA and CDR2 YSYEKL. The CDR3 has 15 amino acids. CDR3 DNA: TGCGCCAGCAGCCAACAGGCGGGGGAAGATGAAAAACTGTTTTTT. It specifies CASSQQAGEDEKLFF.

V usage is TRBV7-9 and J usage is TRBJ2-1; D might be TRBD1 (6 bases). Per the germline V gene, CDR1 is SEHNR and CDR2 is FQNEAQ (reference sequence). Trimming removed 9 bases from V and 8 bases from J, with 14 bases in between. CDR3 size: 12 residues. CDR3 coding DNA: TGTGCCAGTAATCAGGGGAATTATGAGCAGTTCTTC. Protein product: CASNQGNYEQFF.

The rearrangement links TRBV6-5 to TRBJ1-2, with D hard to call. CDR1 is MNHEY, CDR2 SVGAGI, per germline. The CDR3 totals 13 residues. Trimming left V 1 base short and J 6 bases short, with 9 bases between. The CDR3 nucleotides are TGTGCCAGCAGTTACTTACAGACCGATGGCTACACCTTC. This gives the protein CASSYLQTDGYTF.

The chain is built from TRBV4-2 and TRBJ2-7, with D possibly matching TRBD2 (6 bases). The CDR3 length is 15 residues. Germline CDR1 LGHNA, CDR2 YNFKEQ. V was shortened by 0 bases and J by 2 bases, with 11 bases between the two germline ends. The CDR3 here is CASSQDRRGTYEQYF. DNA for the CDR3: TGTGCCAGCAGCCAAGATCGGCGGGGAACCTACGAGCAGTACTTC.

The chain couples TRBV11-2 to TRBJ2-5; D gene ambiguous. Germline V gene sequence: CDR1 SGHAT, CDR2 FQNNGV. The ends were cut back, 0 bases at V and 1 base at J, with 6 bases in the middle. This CDR3 comprises 14 residues. The DNA for the CDR3 is TGTGCCAGCAGCTTAGATTGGGCCCAAGAGACCCAGTACTTC. It specifies CASSLDWAQETQYF.

V gene TRBV9 combines with J gene TRBJ1-2; D call uncertain. V lost 5 bases to trimming and J lost 4 bases, with 15 bases between them. CDR1 is SGDLS, CDR2 YYNGEE, per germline. The CDR3 covers 14 residues. CDR3 sequence reads: CASRDGGDAYGYTF. CDR3 bases: TGTGCCAGCAGAGATGGAGGAGACGCCTATGGCTACACCTTC.

The J gene is TRBJ2-1, the V gene TRBV15, with TRBD2 matching over 7 bases. The CDR3 extends over 15 amino acids. Unmatched junction bases numbered 3, after V lost 0 bases and J lost 4 bases. From germline, CDR1 is LNHNV and CDR2 YYDKDF (reference sequence). Here the CDR3 DNA reads TGTGCCACCAGCAGAGATGCGGGGGAATACAATGAGCAGTTCTTC. Translation: CATSRDAGEYNEQFF.

The V gene is TRBV5-4, the J gene TRBJ1-4, with D unresolved. This CDR3 contains 16 residues. Germline V CDR1 and CDR2: SGHNT, YYREEE (reference sequence). Trimming cost V 0 bases and J 8 bases, with 17 bases left between them. The CDR3 nucleotides read TGTGCCAGCAGCTTGGGGGCCCCGGGTGAGGGAGAAAAACTGTTTTTT. This encodes CASSLGAPGEGEKLFF.

This rearrangement joins TRBV7-9 to TRBJ2-7; no definite D call. Per the germline V gene, CDR1 is SEHNR and CDR2 is FQNEAQ (reference sequence). This CDR3 contains 13 residues. Trimming took 5 bases from V and 4 from J, leaving 12 bases between them. The CDR3 is CASSHKDSYEQYF. CDR3 in DNA: TGTGCCAGCAGCCATAAAGACTCATACGAGCAGTACTTC.

The chain is built from TRBV5-1 and TRBJ1-1; D uncertain. The CDR3 has 14 amino acids. Germline-derived CDR1 and CDR2 are SGHRS and YFSETQ. With 2 bases removed from V and 0 bases from J, the gap between germline ends came to 8 bases. The CDR3 DNA follows: TGCGCCAGCAGCTTTAATTTTATGAACACTGAAGCTTTCTTT. Translation: CASSFNFMNTEAFF.

This rearrangement joins TRBV4-1 to TRBJ2-7; a possible D gene is TRBD2 (5 bases). CDR1 is MGHRA and CDR2 is YSYEKL in the germline V gene. The CDR3 consists of 13 residues. The V end lost 4 bases, the J end lost 11 bases, and 18 bases lay between the germline ends. CDR3 sequence: CASSPGPGGKEYF. The DNA for the CDR3 is TGCGCCAGCAGCCCCGGTCCCGGAGGAAAAGAGTACTTC.